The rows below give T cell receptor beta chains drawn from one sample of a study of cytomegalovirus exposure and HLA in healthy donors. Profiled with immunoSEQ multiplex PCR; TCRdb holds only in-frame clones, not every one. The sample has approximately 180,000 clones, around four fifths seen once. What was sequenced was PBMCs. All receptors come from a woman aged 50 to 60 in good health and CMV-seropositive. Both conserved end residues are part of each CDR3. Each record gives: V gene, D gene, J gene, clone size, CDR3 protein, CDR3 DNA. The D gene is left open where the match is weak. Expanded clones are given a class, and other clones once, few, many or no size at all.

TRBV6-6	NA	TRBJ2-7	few	CASSYSVGRRYEQYF	TGTGCCAGCAGTTACTCGGTGGGCAGAAGATACGAGCAGTACTTC
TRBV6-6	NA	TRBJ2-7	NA	CASSYSPGMVFYEQYF	TGTGCCAGCAGTTACTCGCCAGGGATGGTTTTCTACGAGCAGTACTTC
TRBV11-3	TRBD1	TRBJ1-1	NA	CASSLGQGNTEAFF	TGTGCCAGCAGCTTGGGACAGGGGAACACTGAAGCTTTCTTT
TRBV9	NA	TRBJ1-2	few	CASSDRTVYGYTF	TGTGCCAGCAGCGACCGGACAGTCTATGGCTACACCTTC
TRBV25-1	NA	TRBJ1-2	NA	CASRQTETNYGYTF	TGTGCCAGCAGACAGACAGAGACTAACTATGGCTACACCTTC
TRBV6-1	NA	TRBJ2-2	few	CASSPGEYGELFF	TGTGCCAGCAGCCCCGGAGAGTACGGGGAGCTGTTTTTT
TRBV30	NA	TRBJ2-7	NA	CAWSGIGGYEQYF	TGTGCCTGGAGTGGAATAGGGGGTTACGAGCAGTACTTC
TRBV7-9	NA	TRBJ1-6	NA	CASSAGTGRAPLHF	TGTGCCAGCTCCGCCGGCACAGGGCGGGCACCCCTCCACTTT
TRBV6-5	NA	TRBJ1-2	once	CASSYSGDGYTF	TGTGCCAGCAGTTACTCGGGCGATGGCTACACCTTC
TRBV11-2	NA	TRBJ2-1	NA	CASSLTTGNEQFF	TGTGCCAGCAGCTTAACTACAGGGAATGAGCAGTTCTTC
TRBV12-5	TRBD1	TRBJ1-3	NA	CASGLVLGQGNGNTIYF	TGTGCTAGTGGTTTGGTACTTGGACAGGGGAACGGAAACACCATATATTTT
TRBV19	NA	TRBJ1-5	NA	CASSMIGGWGQPQHF	TGTGCCAGTAGTATGATAGGGGGTTGGGGGCAGCCCCAGCATTTT
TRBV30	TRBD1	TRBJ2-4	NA	CAWSVDSQGMAKNIQYF	TGTGCCTGGAGTGTGGATTCACAGGGGATGGCCAAAAACATTCAGTACTTC
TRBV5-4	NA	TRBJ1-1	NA	CASSPGQNTEAFF	TGTGCCAGCAGCCCGGGACAGAACACTGAAGCTTTCTTT
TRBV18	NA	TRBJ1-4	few	CASSRSANEKLFF	TGTGCCAGCTCACGGTCAGCTAATGAAAAACTGTTTTTT
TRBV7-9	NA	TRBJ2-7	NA	CASSFSGFYEQYF	TGTGCCAGCAGCTTCTCAGGGTTCTACGAGCAGTACTTC
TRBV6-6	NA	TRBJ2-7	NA	CASSSSPTYEQYF	TGTGCCAGCAGTTCTTCACCTACCTACGAGCAGTACTTC
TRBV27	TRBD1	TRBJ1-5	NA	CARTGTGKPQHF	TGTGCCAGAACCGGGACAGGGAAGCCCCAGCATTTT
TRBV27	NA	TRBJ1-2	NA	CASSLEGYGYTF	TGTGCCAGCAGTTTAGAGGGATATGGCTACACCTTC
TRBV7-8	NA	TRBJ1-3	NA	CASSLARSGAGNTIYF	TGTGCCAGCAGCTTAGCACGTTCGGGGGCTGGAAACACCATATATTTT
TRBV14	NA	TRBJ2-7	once	CASSQDQEQYF	TGTGCCAGCAGCCAAGATCAGGAGCAGTACTTC
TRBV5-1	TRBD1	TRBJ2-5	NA	CASSRTGGLQETQYF	TGCGCCAGCAGCCGGACAGGGGGCCTCCAAGAGACCCAGTACTTC
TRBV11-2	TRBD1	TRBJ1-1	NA	CASSYRGLDTEAFF	TGTGCCAGCAGCTACAGGGGGTTAGACACTGAAGCTTTCTTT